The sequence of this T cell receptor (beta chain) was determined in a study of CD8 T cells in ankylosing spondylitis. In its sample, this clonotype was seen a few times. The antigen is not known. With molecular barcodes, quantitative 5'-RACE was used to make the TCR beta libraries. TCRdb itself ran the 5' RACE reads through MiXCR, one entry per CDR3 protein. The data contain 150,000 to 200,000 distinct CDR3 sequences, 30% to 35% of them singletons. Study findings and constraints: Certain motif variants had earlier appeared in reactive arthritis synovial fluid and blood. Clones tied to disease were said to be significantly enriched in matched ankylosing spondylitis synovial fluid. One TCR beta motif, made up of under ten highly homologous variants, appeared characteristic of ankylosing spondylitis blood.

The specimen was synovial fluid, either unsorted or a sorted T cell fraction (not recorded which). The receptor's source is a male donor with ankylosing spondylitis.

DNA for the CDR3: TGTGCCAGCAGCCCTGGCCGCCTACAACCCTACGAGCAGTACTTC. Translation gives CASSPGRLQPYEQYF. The V gene is TRBV12-3 or TRBV12-4, the J gene TRBJ2-7; D remains ambiguous. CDR3 length equals 15 residues. V was cut by 6 bases and J by 2 bases, with 17 bases left in between.